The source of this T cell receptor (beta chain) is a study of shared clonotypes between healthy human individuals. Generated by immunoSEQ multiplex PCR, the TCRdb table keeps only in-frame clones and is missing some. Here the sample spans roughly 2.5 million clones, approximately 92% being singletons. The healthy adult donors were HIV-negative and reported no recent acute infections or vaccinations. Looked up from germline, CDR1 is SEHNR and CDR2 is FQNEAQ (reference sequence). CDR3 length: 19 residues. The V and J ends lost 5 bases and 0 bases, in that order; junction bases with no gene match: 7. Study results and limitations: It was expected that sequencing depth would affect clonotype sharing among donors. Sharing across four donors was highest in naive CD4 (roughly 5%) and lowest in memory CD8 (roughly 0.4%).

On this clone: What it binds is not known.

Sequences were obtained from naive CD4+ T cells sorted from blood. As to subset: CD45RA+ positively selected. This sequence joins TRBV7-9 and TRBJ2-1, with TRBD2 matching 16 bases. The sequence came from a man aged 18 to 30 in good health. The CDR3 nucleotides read TGTGCCAGCAGCCCTGGGACTAGCGGGGGGGAGAGCTCCTACAATGAGCAGTTCTTC. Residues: CASSPGTSGGESSYNEQFF.